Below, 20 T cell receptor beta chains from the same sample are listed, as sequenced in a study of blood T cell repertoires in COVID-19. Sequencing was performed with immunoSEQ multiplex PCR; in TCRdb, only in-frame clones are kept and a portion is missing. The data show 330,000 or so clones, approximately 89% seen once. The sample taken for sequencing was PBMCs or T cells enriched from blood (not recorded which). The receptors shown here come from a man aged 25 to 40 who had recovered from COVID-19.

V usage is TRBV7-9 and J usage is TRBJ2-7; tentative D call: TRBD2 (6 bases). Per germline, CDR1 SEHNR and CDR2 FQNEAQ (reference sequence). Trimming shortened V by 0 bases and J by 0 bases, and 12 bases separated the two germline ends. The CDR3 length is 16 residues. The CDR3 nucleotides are TGTGCCAGCAGCTTAGCCTGGGACGGGAGCTCCTACGAGCAGTACTTC. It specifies CASSLAWDGSSYEQYF. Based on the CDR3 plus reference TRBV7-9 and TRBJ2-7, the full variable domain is DTGVSQNPRHKITKRGQNVTFRCDPISEHNRLYWYRQTLGQGPEFLTYFQNEAQLEKSRLLSDRFSAERPKGSFSTLEIQRTEQGDSAMYLCASSLAWDGSSYEQYFGPGTRLTVT.

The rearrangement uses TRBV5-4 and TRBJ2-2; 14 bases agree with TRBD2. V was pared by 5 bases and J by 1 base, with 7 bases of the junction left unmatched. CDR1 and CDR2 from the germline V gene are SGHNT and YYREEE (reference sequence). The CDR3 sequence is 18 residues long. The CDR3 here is CASRARTSGGLNTGELFF. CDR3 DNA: TGTGCCAGCAGGGCCCGGACTAGCGGGGGGTTGAACACCGGGGAGCTGTTTTTT.

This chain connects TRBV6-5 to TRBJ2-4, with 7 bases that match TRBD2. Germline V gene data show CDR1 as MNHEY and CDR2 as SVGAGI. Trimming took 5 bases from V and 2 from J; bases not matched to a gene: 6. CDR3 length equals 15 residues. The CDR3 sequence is CASSTSGETKNIQYF. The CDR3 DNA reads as TGTGCCAGCAGTACAAGCGGGGAAACCAAAAACATTCAGTACTTC.

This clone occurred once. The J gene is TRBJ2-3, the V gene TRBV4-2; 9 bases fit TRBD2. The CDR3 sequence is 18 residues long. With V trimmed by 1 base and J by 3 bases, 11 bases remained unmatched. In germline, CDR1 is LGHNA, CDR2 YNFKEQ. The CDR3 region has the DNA TGTGCCAGCAGCCAAGTATCGAGGGCGGGGGGGCAAACAGATACGCAGTATTTT. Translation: CASSQVSRAGGQTDTQYF.

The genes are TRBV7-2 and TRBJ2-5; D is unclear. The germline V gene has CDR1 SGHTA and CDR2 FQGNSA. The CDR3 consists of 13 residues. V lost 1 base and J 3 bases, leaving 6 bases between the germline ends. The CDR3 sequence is CASSLDQEETQYF. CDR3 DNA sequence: TGTGCCAGCAGCTTAGACCAGGAAGAGACCCAGTACTTC.

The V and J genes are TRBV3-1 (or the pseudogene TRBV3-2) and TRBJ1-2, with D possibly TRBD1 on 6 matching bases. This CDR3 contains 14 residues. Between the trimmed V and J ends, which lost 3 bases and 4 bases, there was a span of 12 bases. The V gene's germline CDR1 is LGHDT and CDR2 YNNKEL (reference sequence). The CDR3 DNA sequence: TGTGCCAGCAGCCATCTACAGGGAGCCTATGGCTACACCTTC. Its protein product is CASSHLQGAYGYTF.

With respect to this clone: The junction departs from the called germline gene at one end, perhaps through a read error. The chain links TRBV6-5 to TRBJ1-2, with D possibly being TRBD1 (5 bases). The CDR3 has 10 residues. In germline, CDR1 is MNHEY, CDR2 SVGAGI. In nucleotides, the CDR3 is TGTGCCAGCAGCGACCGGGACTCTATCTTC. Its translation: CASSDRDSIF.

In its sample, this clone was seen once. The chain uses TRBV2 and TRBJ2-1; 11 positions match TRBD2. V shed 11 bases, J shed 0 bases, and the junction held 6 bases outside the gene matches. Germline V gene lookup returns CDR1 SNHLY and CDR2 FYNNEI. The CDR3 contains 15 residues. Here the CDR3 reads CARTSGGSSYNEQFF. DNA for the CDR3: TGTGCCCGAACTAGCGGGGGTTCCTCCTACAATGAGCAGTTCTTC.

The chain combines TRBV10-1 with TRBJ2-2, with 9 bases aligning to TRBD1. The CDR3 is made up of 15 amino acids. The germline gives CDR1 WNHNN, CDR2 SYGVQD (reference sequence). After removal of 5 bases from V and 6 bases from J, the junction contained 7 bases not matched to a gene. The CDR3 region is CASSLSGQGPGELFF. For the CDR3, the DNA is TGCGCCAGCAGTTTGTCGGGACAGGGCCCCGGGGAGCTGTTTTTT.

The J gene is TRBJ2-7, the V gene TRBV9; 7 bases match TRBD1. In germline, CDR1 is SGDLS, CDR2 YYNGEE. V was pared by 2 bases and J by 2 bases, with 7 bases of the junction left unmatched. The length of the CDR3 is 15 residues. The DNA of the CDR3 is TGTGCCAGCAGCGTCGCCACTGGACAGGCCTACGAGCAGTACTTC. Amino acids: CASSVATGQAYEQYF.

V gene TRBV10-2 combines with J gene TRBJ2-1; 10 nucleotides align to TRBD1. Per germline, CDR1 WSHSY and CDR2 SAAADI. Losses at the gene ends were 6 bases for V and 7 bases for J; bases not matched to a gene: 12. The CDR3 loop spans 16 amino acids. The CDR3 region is CASSRRQGAYMNEQFF. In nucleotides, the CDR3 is TGCGCCAGCAGCCGAAGACAGGGGGCCTATATGAATGAGCAGTTCTTC.

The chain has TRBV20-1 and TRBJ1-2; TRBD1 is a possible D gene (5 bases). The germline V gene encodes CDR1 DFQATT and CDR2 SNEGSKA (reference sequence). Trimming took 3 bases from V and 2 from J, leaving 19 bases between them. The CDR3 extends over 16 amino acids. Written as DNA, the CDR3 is TGCAGTGCTAGTTCCCCCAGGTGGGGCGCAAACTATGGCTACACCTTC. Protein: CSASSPRWGANYGYTF.

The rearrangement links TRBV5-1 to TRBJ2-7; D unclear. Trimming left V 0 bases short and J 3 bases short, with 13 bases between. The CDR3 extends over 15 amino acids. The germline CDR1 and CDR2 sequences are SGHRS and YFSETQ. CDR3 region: CASSLESGIYYEQYF. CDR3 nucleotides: TGCGCCAGCAGCTTGGAATCAGGAATATACTACGAGCAGTACTTC.

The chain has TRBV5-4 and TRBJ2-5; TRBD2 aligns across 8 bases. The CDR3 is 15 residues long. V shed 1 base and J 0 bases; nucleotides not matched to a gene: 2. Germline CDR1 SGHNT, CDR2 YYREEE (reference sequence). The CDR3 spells CASSLPGGNQETQYF. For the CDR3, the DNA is TGTGCCAGCAGCTTGCCGGGGGGGAACCAAGAGACCCAGTACTTC.

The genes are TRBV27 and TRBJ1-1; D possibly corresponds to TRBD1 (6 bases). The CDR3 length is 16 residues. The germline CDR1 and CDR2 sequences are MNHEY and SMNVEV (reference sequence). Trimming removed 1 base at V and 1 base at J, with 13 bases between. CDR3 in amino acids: CASSLFRVGANTEAFF. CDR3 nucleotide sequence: TGTGCCAGCAGTTTATTTAGGGTGGGGGCGAACACTGAAGCTTTCTTT.

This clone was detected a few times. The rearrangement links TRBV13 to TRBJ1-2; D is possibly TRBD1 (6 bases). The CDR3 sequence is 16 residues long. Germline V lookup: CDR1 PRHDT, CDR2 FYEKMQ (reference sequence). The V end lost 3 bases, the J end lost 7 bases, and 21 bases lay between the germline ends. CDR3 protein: CASSLSSGRGFSGYTF. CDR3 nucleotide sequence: TGTGCCAGCAGCTTGTCCTCGGGCAGGGGCTTCAGTGGCTACACCTTC.

CDR3 protein: CASSPPTGLGAYEQYF. CDR3 nucleotide sequence: TGTGCCAGCTCACCACCGACTGGACTAGGGGCCTACGAGCAGTACTTC. This chain uses TRBV18 with TRBJ2-7, with 7 bases that match TRBD2. Trimming took 0 bases from V and 2 from J; bases not matched to a gene: 7. In germline, CDR1 is KGHSH, CDR2 LQKENI. The CDR3 contains 16 residues.

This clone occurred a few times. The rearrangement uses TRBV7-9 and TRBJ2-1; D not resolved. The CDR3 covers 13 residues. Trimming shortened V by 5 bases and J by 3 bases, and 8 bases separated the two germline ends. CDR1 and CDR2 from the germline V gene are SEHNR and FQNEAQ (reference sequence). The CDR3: CASSPSYYNEQFF. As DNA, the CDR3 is TGTGCCAGCAGCCCCAGTTACTACAATGAGCAGTTCTTC.

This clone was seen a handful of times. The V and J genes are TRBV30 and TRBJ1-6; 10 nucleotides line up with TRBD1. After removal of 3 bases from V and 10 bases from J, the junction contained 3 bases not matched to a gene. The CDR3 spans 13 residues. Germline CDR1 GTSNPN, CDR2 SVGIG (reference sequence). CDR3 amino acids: CAWRGQGLSPLHF. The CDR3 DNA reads TGTGCCTGGAGGGGACAGGGGTTGTCACCCCTCCACTTT.

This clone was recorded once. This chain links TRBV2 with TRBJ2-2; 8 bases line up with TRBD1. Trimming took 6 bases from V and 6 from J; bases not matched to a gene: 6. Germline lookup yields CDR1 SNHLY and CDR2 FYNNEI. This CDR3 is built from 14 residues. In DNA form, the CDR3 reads TGTGCCAGCAGGGACAGGGTGGCGGCCGGGGAGCTGTTTTTT. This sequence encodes CASRDRVAAGELFF.